One sample yielded the 20 T cell receptor beta chains listed below, sequenced in a study of regulatory T cells in long-lasting Graves disease. HTBI primers from iRepertoire and Arm-PCR of CDR3 regions yielded the TCR beta libraries. TCRdb redid the calling of the multiplex PCR reads with MiXCR, one entry per CDR3 protein. The top ten hold roughly 9.7% of the sample, which has roughly 500,000 distinct CDR3 sequences, roughly 14% seen once. This sample's time point: newly diagnosed GD, antithyroid drugs for less than 3 months. Making the TCR library involved RNA that had been extracted from PBMCs. This same sample was also taken into another study, of T cells in Graves' hyperthyroidism and ophthalmopathy.

The sample here was peripheral blood mononuclear cells (PBMCs), taken at new diagnosis, from a patient treated with antithyroid drugs. These receptors were obtained from a man aged 25-40 years with Graves disease.

The rearrangement joins TRBV6-1 to TRBJ1-3; tentative D call: TRBD1 (5 bases). The V end lost 4 bases, the J end lost 0 bases, and 13 bases lay between the germline ends. The CDR3 is 16 amino acids. Germline lookup yields CDR1 MNHNS and CDR2 SASEGT. The CDR3 bases are TGTGCCAGCAGTGCGACGGGACCCTACTCTGGAAACACCATATATTTT. Translated: CASSATGPYSGNTIYF.

This clonotype was observed at least ten times. CDR3 nucleotides: TGCGCCAGCACCCAACCGGGGACGCTCGGGGAGACCCAGTACTTC. It encodes CASTQPGTLGETQYF. J is TRBJ2-5 and V is TRBV5-1, with D perhaps matching TRBD1 or TRBD2 (5 bases each). The CDR3 has 15 residues. The germline CDR1 and CDR2 sequences are SGHRS and YFSETQ. V dropped 6 bases and J dropped 5 bases, with 20 bases sitting between them.

As for this clonotype: Germline is not matched at one junction end, which may reflect a read error. The gene calls are TRBV24-1 and TRBJ2-2; maybe TRBD1 (6 bases). Germline CDR1 and CDR2: KGHDR and SFDVKD. CDR3 size: 13 residues. The CDR3 coding sequence is TGTGCCACCAGTGCTTTGGGGACAGGGGAGCTGTTTTTT. As protein: CATSALGTGELFF.

V gene TRBV2 combines with J gene TRBJ2-1; 7 nucleotides agree with TRBD2. There are 15 residues in the CDR3. CDR1 and CDR2 from the germline V gene are SNHLY and FYNNEI. V trimming: 7 bases; J trimming: 8 bases; junction bases outside the gene matches: 14. This CDR3 is CASIPIGWTRYEQFF. CDR3 DNA: TGTGCCAGCATCCCCATCGGGTGGACTAGATATGAGCAGTTCTTC.

This clonotype was seen ten or more times. The chain employs TRBV24-1 and TRBJ2-1, with TRBD2 identical over 9 bases. Germline V gives CDR1 KGHDR, CDR2 SFDVKD. Losses at the gene ends were 3 bases for V and 8 bases for J; bases not matched to a gene: 13. This CDR3 contains 17 residues. CDR3 sequence (DNA): TGTGCCACCAGTGATAGGAGGACTAGCGTGAAAGGCGATGAGCAGTTCTTC. It codes for CATSDRRTSVKGDEQFF.

The table lists this clonotype with many counts. The chain combines TRBV29-1 with TRBJ2-2; TRBD2 might be the D (5 bases). Germline loops: CDR1 SQVTM, CDR2 ANQGSEA. This CDR3 region has 14 residues. Trimming left V 5 bases short and J 0 bases short, with 10 bases between. The CDR3 is CSVKAGPNTGELFF. CDR3 sequence (DNA): TGCAGCGTTAAGGCGGGCCCGAACACCGGGGAGCTGTTTTTT.

This clonotype was seen ten or more times. The V call is TRBV11-2, the J call TRBJ2-1, with 10 bases identical to TRBD2. The CDR3 has 15 amino acids. Trimming took 0 bases from V and 4 from J; bases not matched to a gene: 0. The germline V gene has CDR1 SGHAT and CDR2 FQNNGV. CDR3 sequence: CASSLEAGGYNEQFF. The CDR3 DNA sequence: TGTGCCAGCAGCTTAGAAGCGGGAGGGTACAATGAGCAGTTCTTC.

The gene calls are TRBV5-1 and TRBJ2-5, with TRBD2 as a possible D gene (6 bases). Trimming shortened V by 2 bases and J by 2 bases, and 16 bases separated the two germline ends. The CDR3 has 16 amino acids. Germline V lookup: CDR1 SGHRS, CDR2 YFSETQ. The CDR3 DNA is TGCGCCAGCAGCTTAGGACTAACGAGATTACAAGAGACCCAGTACTTC. This sequence encodes CASSLGLTRLQETQYF.

This clonotype was counted at least ten times. The chain links TRBV12-3 or TRBV12-4 to TRBJ1-1; no clear D. The germline V and J ends were trimmed by 7 bases and 0 bases, with 9 bases remaining between them. This CDR3 has 13 amino acids. The CDR3 spells CASTFLMNTEAFF. CDR3 nucleotides: TGTGCCAGCACCTTTCTTATGAACACTGAAGCTTTCTTT.

This clonotype appeared a few times. The chain is built from TRBV18 and TRBJ2-7, with TRBD2 matching 11 bases. Germline-derived CDR1 and CDR2 are KGHSH and LQKENI. With V trimmed by 3 bases and J by 3 bases, 7 bases remained unmatched. The CDR3 has 16 amino acids. CDR3 amino acids: CASSPEGTSGRYEQYF. Written as DNA, the CDR3 is TGTGCCAGCTCACCCGAAGGGACTAGCGGTCGCTACGAGCAGTACTTC.

This clonotype was detected many times. The CDR3 loop reads CASSFLAGGANTGELFF. The DNA of the CDR3 is TGTGCCAGCAGTTTTCTTGCTGGGGGTGCAAACACCGGGGAGCTGTTTTTT. This sequence joins TRBV12-3 or TRBV12-4 and TRBJ2-2, with D perhaps matching TRBD1 or TRBD2 (5 bases each). The germline V and J ends were trimmed by 3 bases and 2 bases, with 16 bases remaining between them. CDR3 length equals 17 residues.

This clonotype came up a few times. The V and J genes are TRBV13 and TRBJ2-7, with a possible D match to TRBD1 (6 bases). The germline gives CDR1 PRHDT, CDR2 FYEKMQ (reference sequence). Trimming took 8 bases from V and 3 from J, leaving 17 bases between them. The CDR3 is made up of 14 amino acids. This CDR3 reads CASSPQQGGYEQYF. The CDR3 DNA reads TGTGCCAGCTCACCTCAACAGGGCGGCTACGAGCAGTACTTC.

This clonotype has a count of ten or more. The gene calls are TRBV11-1 and TRBJ2-2; D gene ambiguous. The CDR3 is 16 amino acids. Per the germline V gene, CDR1 is SGHAT and CDR2 is FQDESV (reference sequence). V was cut by 5 bases and J by 4 bases, with 17 bases left in between. The CDR3 reads CASSVGPLRGTGELFF. In DNA, the CDR3 is TGTGCCAGCAGCGTCGGACCGCTCCGAGGCACCGGGGAGCTGTTTTTT.

This clonotype was recorded many times. The V gene is TRBV6-1, the J gene TRBJ2-5; D is possibly TRBD2 (6 bases). CDR3 length: 15 residues. With 2 bases removed from V and 4 bases from J, the gap between germline ends came to 14 bases. Germline V gives CDR1 MNHNS, CDR2 SASEGT. DNA for the CDR3: TGTGCCAGCAGTGAATACGGGAGTGGGAGAGAGACCCAGTACTTC. Amino acid sequence: CASSEYGSGRETQYF.

In its sample, this clonotype was seen a few times. The chain has TRBV7-9 and TRBJ2-2, with 14 bases that match TRBD2. Germline V lookup: CDR1 SEHNR, CDR2 FQNEAQ (reference sequence). Trimming cost V 5 bases and J 2 bases; bases outside gene matches: 13. The CDR3 covers 20 residues. CDR3 amino acids: CASSRAPGLAGASNTGELFF. CDR3 in DNA: TGTGCCAGCAGCCGAGCACCGGGACTAGCGGGAGCTAGCAACACCGGGGAGCTGTTTTTT.

V is TRBV30 and J is TRBJ2-2, with TRBD2 matching over 8 bases. The CDR3 is made up of 13 amino acids. V dropped 3 bases and J dropped 6; count of bases not matched to a gene: 3. The germline gives CDR1 GTSNPN, CDR2 SVGIG (reference sequence). CDR3 sequence: CAWRLAGSGELFF. CDR3 nucleotide sequence: TGTGCCTGGAGATTAGCGGGATCCGGGGAGCTGTTTTTT.

At least ten counts were recorded for this clonotype. J is TRBJ2-1 and V is TRBV12-3 or TRBV12-4, with TRBD2 matching 9 bases. The CDR3 contains 15 residues. V was pared by 8 bases and J by 6 bases, with 11 bases of the junction left unmatched. The CDR3 loop reads CASALAGPRGNEQFF. Here the CDR3 DNA reads TGTGCCAGCGCCCTAGCGGGACCTAGGGGCAATGAGCAGTTCTTC.

The chain uses TRBV6-4 and TRBJ2-5, with TRBD1 as a possible D gene (5 bases). Between the trimmed V and J ends, which lost 3 bases and 5 bases, there was a span of 19 bases. The germline V gene encodes CDR1 MRHNA and CDR2 SNTAGT. The CDR3 is made up of 16 amino acids. The CDR3 sequence is CASSEDTSGRFETQYF. The CDR3 DNA follows: TGTGCCAGCAGTGAGGACACCTCGGGTCGGTTTGAGACCCAGTACTTC.

This clonotype was picked up many times. The rearrangement joins TRBV6-5 to TRBJ2-3; D not certain. This CDR3 comprises 13 residues. Germline assignment: CDR1 MNHEY and CDR2 SVGAGI. V was clipped by 2 bases and J by 2 bases, with 5 bases between them. This CDR3 is CASSYPYTDTQYF. The CDR3 nucleotides read TGTGCCAGCAGTTACCCGTACACAGATACGCAGTATTTT.

This clonotype was detected many times. A read error may produce the germline difference seen at one junction end. J is TRBJ2-6 and V is TRBV5-1; D is unresolved. The CDR3 has 15 residues. CDR1 SGHRS and CDR2 YFSETQ come from the germline V gene. CDR3 sequence: CASSLQLPGANVLTF. DNA for the CDR3: TGTGCCAGCAGCTTACAGCTCCCTGGGGCCAACGTCCTGACTTTC.